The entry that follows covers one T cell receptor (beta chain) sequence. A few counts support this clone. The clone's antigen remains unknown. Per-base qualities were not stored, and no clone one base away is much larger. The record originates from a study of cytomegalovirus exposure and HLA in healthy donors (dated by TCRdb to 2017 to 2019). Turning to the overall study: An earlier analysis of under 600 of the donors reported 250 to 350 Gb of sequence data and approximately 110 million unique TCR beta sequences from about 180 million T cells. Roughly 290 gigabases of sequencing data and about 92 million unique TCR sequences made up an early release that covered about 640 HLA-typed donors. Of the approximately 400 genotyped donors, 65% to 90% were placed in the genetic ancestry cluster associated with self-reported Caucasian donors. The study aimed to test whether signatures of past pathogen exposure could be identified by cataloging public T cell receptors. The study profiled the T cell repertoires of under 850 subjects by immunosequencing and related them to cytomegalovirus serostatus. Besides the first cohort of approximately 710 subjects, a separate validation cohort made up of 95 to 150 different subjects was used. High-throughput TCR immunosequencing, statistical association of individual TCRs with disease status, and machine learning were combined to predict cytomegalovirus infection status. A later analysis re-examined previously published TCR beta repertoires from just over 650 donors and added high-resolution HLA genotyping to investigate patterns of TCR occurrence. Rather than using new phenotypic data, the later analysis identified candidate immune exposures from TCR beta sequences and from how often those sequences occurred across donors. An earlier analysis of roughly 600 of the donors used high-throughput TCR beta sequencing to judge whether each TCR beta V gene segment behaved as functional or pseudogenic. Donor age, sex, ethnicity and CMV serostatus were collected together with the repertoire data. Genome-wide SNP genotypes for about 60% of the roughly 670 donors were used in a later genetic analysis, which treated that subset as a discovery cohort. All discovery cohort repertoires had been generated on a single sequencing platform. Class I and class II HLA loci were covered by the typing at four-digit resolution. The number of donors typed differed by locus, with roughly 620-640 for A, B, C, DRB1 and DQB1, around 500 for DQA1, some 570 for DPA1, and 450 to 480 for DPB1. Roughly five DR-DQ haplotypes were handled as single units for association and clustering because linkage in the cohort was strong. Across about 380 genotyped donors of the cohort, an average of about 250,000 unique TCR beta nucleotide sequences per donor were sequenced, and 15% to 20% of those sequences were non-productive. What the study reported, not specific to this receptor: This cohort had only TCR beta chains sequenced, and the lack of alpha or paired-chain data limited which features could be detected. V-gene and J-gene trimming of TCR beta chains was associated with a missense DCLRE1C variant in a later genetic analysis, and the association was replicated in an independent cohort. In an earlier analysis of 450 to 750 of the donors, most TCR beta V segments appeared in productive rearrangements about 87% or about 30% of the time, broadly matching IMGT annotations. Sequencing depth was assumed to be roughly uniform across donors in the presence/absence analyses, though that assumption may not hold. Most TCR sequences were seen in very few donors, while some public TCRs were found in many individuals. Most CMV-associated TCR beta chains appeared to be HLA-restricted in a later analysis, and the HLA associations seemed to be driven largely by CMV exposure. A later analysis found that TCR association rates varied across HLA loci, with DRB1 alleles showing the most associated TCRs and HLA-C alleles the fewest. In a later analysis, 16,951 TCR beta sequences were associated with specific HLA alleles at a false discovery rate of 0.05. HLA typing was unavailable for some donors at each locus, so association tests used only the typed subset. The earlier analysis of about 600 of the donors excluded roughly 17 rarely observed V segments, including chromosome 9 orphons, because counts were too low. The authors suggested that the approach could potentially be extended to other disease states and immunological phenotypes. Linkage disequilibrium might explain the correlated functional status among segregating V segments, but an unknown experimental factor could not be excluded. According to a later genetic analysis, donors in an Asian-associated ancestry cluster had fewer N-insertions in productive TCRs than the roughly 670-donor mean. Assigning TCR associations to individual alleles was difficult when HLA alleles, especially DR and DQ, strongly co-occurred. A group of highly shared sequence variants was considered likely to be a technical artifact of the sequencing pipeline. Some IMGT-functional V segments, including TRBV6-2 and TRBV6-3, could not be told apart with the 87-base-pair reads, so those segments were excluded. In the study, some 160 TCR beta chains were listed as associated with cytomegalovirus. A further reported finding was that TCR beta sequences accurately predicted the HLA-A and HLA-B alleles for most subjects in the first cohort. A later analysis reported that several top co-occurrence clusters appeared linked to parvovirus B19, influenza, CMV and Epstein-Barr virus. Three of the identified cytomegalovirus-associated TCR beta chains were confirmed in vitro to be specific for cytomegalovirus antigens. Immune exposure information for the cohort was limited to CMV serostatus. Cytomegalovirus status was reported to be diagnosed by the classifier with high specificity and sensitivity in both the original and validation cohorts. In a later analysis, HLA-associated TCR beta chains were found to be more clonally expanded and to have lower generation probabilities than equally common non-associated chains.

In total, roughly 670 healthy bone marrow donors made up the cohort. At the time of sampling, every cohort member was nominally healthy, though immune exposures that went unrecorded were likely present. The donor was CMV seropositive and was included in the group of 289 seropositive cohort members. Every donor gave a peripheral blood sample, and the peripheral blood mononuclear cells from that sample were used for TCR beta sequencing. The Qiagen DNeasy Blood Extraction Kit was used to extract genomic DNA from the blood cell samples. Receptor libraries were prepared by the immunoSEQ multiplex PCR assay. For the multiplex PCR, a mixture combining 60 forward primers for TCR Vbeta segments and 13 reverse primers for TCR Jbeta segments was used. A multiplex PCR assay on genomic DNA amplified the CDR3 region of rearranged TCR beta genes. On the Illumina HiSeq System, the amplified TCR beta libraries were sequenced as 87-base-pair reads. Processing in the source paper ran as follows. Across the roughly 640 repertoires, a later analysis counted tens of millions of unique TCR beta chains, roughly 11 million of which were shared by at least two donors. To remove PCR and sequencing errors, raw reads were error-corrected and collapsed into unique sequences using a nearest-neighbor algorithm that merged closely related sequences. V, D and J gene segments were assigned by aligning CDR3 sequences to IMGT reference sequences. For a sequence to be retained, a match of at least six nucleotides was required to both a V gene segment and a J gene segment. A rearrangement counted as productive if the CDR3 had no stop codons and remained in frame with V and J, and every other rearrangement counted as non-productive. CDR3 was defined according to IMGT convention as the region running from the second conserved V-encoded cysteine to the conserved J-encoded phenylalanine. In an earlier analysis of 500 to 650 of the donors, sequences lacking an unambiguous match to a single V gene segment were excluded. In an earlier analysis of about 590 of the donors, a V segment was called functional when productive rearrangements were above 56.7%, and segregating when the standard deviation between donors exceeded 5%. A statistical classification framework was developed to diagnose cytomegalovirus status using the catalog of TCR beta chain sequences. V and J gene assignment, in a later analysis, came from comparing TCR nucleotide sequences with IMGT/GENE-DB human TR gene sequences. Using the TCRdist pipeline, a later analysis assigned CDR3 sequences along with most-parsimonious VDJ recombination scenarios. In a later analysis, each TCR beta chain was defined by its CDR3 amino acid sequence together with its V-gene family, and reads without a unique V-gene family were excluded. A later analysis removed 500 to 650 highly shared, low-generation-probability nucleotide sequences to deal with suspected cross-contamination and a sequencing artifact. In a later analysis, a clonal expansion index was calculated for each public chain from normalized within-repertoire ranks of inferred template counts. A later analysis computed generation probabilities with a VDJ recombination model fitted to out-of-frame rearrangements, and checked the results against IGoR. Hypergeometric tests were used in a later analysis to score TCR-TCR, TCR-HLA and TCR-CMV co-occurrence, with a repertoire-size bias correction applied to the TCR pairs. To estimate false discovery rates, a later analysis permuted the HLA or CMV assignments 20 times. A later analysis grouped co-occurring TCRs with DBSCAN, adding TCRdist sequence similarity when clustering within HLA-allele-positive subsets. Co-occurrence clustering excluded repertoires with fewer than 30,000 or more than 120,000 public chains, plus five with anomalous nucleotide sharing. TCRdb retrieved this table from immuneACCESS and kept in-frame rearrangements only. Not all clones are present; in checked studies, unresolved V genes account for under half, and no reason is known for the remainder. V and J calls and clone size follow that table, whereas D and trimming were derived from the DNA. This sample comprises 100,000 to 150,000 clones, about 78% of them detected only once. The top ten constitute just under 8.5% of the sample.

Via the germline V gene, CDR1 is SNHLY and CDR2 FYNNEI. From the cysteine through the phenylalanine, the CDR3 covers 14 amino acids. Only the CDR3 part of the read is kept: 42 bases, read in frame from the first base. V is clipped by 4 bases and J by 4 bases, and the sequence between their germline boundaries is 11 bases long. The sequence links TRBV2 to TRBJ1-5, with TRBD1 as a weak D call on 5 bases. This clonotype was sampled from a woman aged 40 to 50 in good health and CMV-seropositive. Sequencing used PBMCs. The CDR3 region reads CASSVVGQNQPQHF. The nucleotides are TGTGCCAGCAGTGTAGTGGGGCAAAATCAGCCCCAGCATTTT.